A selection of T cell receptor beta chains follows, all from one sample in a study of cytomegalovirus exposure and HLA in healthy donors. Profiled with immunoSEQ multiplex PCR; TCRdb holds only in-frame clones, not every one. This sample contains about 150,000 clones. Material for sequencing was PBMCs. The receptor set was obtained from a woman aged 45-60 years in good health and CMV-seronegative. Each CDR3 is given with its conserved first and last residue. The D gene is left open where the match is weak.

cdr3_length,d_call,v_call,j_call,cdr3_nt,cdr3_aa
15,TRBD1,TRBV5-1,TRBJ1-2,TGCGCCAGCAGCTTGAGACAGGGGGGTGACTATGGCTACACCTTC,CASSLRQGGDYGYTF
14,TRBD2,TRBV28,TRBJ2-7,TGTGCCAGCAGTTTGGCGGGAGGAGGCCACGAGCAGTACTTC,CASSLAGGGHEQYF
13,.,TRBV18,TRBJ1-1,TGTGCCAGCTCACCACCGAGTAGCCCTGAAGCTTTCTTT,CASSPPSSPEAFF
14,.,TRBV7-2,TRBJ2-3,TGTGCCAGCAGCTGGGGCGCCAGCACAGATACGCAGTATTTT,CASSWGASTDTQYF
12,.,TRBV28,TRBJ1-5,TGTGCCAGCCACACCCCCCCACAGCCCCAGCATTTT,CASHTPPQPQHF
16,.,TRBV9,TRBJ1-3,TGTGCCAGCAGCGTAGCCCCCGCGGTAGTTGGAAACACCATATATTTT,CASSVAPAVVGNTIYF
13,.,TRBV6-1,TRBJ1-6,TGTGCCAGCACCGTTGGGCAAATTTCACCCCTCCACTTT,CASTVGQISPLHF
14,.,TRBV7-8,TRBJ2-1,TGTGCCAGCAGCTCTAGGACAGAGCGCAATGAGCAGTTCTTC,CASSSRTERNEQFF
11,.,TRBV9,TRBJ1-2,TGTGCCAGCAGCGCAAGACAGCTCTACACCTTC,CASSARQLYTF
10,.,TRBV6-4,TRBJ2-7,TGTGCCAGCACTTCCTACGAGCAGTACTTC,CASTSYEQYF
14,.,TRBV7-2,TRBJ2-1,TGTGCCAGCAGCTTAGGGGGGGTTTACAATGAGCAGTTCTTC,CASSLGGVYNEQFF
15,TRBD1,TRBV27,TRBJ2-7,TGTGCCAGCAGTTCTAGGACAGGGGGATTCGACGAGCAGTACTTC,CASSSRTGGFDEQYF
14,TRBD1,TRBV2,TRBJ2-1,TGTGCCAGCAGCCCAGGGAGACAGGGAGAGGAGCAGTTCTTC,CASSPGRQGEEQFF
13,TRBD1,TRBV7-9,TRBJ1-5,TGTGCCAGCTCAACCGGGACAGATCAGCCCCAGCATTTT,CASSTGTDQPQHF
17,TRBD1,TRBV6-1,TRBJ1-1,TGTGCCAGCAGTGAAAGACAGGGGTCGAACCGGAGAGCTGAAGCTTTCTTT,CASSERQGSNRRAEAFF